This TCR beta chain was recorded in a study of blood T cells in healthy people across ages. Overall study results and limits: CMV status of donors was not determined, possibly confounding expanded clonotype changes. When set beside aged donors, long-lived donors presented more naive CD4+ cells and higher diversity.

With a J-beta primer mix and a sample-barcoded 5' primer, a second PCR ran roughly 6 to 11 cycles. All cDNA molecules were each tagged by a template-switch adaptor with 12 random nucleotides. TCRdb re-derived calls from the 5' RACE reads in MiXCR, one entry per CDR3 protein. The repertoire holds about 1 million distinct CDR3 sequences, around 25% seen once, with about 0.72% in the top ten. This clonotype occurred once. Its antigen is unknown. The V gene's germline CDR1 is SGHRS and CDR2 YFSETQ. The CDR3 totals 16 residues. Trimming removed 0 bases from V and 4 bases from J, with 15 bases in between. The same specimen was also included in a second study, on T cells of mothers and their children. From that report: The study obtained over 9.5 million TCR beta CDR3 reads per mother and around 3 million per child.

This receptor was obtained from a girl under 10 years old in good health. This chain uses TRBV5-1 with TRBJ2-3; the D gene is possibly TRBD2 (6 bases). Sequenced input: blood. CDR3 in amino acids: CASSLAGGYISDTQYF. CDR3 nucleotides: TGCGCCAGCAGCTTGGCCGGGGGATACATCTCAGATACGCAGTATTTT.